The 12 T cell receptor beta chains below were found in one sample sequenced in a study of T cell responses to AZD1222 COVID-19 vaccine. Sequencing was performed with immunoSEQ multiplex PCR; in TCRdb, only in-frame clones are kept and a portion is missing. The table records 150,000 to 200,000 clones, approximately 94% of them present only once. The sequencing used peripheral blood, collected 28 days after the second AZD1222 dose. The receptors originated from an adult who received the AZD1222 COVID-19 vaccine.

The CDR3 spells CATSREPGGLNEQFF. The CDR3 DNA reads as TGTGCCACCAGCAGAGAACCGGGAGGGCTCAATGAGCAGTTCTTC. V is TRBV15 and J is TRBJ2-1; 8 bases agree with TRBD2. The CDR3 is made up of 15 amino acids. The junction had 4 bases not matched to a gene; V was cut back by 0 bases and J by 6 bases. The germline gives CDR1 LNHNV, CDR2 YYDKDF (reference sequence).

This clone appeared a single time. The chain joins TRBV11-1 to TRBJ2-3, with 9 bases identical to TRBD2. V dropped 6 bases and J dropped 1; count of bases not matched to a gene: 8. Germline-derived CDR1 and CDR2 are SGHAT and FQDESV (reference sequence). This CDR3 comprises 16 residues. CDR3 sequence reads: CASSFIAGEGTDTQYF. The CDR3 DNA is TGTGCCAGCAGTTTTATAGCGGGAGAGGGCACAGATACGCAGTATTTT.

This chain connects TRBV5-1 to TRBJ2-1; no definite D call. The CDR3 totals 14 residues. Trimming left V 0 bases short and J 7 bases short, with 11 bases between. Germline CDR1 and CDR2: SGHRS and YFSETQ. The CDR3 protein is CASSLASGQNEQFF. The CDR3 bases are TGCGCCAGCAGCTTGGCCTCTGGTCAGAATGAGCAGTTCTTC.

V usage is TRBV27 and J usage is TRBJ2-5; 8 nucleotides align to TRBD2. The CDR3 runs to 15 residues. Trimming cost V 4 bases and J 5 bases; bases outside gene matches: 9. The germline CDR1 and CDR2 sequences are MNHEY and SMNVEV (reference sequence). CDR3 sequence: CASSSSLAVVETQYF. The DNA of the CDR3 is TGTGCCAGCAGTTCCTCACTAGCGGTGGTGGAGACCCAGTACTTC.

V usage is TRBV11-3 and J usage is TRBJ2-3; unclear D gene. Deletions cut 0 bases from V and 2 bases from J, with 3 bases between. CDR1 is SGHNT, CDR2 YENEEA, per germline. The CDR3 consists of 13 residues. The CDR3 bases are TGTGCCAGCAGCTTAGAGGACACAGATACGCAGTATTTT. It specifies CASSLEDTDTQYF.

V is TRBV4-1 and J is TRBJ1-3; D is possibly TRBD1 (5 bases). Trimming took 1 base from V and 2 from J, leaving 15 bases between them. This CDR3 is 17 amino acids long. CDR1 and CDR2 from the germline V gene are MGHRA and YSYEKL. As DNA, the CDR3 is TGCGCCAGCAGCCAAGGAAGAGTAGCGGGGGCTGGAAACACCATATATTTT. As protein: CASSQGRVAGAGNTIYF.

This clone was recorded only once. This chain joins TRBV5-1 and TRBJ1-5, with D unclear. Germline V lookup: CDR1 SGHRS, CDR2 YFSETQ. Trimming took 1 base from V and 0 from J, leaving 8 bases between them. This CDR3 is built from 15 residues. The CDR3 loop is CASSLSTDSNQPQHF. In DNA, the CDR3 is TGCGCCAGCAGCTTGAGTACAGATAGCAATCAGCCCCAGCATTTT.

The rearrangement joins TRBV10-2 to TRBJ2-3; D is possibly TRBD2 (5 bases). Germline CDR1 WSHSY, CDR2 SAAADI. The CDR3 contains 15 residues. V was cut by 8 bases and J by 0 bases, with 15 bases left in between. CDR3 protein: CASLRRTASTDTQYF. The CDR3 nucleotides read TGCGCCAGCCTAAGGAGGACGGCTAGCACAGATACGCAGTATTTT.

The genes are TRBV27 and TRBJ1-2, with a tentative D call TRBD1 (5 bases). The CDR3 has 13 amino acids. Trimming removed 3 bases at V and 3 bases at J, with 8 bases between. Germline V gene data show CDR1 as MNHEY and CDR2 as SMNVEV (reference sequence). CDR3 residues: CASSFRRDYGYTF. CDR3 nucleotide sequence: TGTGCCAGCAGTTTCCGCAGGGACTATGGCTACACCTTC.

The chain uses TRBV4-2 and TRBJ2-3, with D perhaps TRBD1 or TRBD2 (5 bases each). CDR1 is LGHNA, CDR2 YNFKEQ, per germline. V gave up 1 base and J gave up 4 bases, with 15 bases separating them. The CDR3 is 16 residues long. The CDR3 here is CASSQGWDPSPDTQYF. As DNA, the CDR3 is TGTGCCAGCAGCCAAGGTTGGGACCCCTCGCCAGATACGCAGTATTTT.

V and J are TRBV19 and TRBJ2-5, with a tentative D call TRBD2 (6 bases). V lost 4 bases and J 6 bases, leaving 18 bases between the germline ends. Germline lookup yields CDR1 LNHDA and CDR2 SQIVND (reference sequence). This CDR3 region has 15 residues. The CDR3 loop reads CASSTSAGTRKTQYF. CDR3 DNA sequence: TGTGCCAGTAGTACCTCCGCGGGGACGAGGAAGACCCAGTACTTC. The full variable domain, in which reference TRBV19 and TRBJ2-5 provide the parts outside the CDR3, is DGGITQSPKYLFRKEGQNVTLSCEQNLNHDAMYWYRQDPGQGLRLIYYSQIVNDFQKGDIAEGYSVSREKKESFPLTVTSAQKNPTAFYLCASSTSAGTRKTQYFGPGTRLLVL.

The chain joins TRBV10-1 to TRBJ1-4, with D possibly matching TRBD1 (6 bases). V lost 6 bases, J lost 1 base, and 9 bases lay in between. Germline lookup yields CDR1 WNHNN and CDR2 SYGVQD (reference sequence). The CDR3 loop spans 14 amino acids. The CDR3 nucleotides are TGCGCCAGCAGCGGACAGCGAACTAATGAAAAACTGTTTTTT. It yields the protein CASSGQRTNEKLFF.